The rows below give T cell receptor beta chains drawn from one sample of a study of blood T cell repertoires in COVID-19. The protocol was immunoSEQ multiplex PCR, while the TCRdb copy is restricted to in-frame clones and leaves out a portion. The sample yields about 45,000 clones, roughly 90% seen once. The sequencing sample was made of peripheral blood. These receptors originate from a man aged 65 to 79 with active COVID-19. Both conserved end residues are part of each CDR3. The D gene is left open where the match is weak.

V gene	CDR3 length	D gene	CDR3 protein
TRBV4-3	15	TRBD1	CASSQSGTGNYEQYF
TRBV19	14	TRBD1	CASSMAQGVEKLFF
TRBV30	11	-	CAWRERGEYTF
TRBV11-2	15	-	CASSSRVAVSYEQYF
TRBV15	16	TRBD2	CATSVRLAFSYNEQFF
TRBV11-3	16	TRBD2	CASSFGSGIRQETQYF
TRBV11-1	15	TRBD1	CASSPWTGQRGGYTF
TRBV24-1	13	TRBD1	CATSRQGASGYTF
TRBV5-1	15	TRBD2	CASNLLAGGYNEQFF
TRBV28	12	-	CASSFHTSPLHF
TRBV30	12	-	CAWSVPRVEQYF
TRBV4-3	15	TRBD1	CASSQEGRGPDTQYF
TRBV19	15	TRBD1	CASRPPTGLGQPQHF
TRBV30	16	-	CAWIAPGSPSYNEQFF
TRBV18	13	TRBD1	CASSPETGTEAFF
TRBV18	13	-	CASSPGLQETQYF
TRBV6-6	15	TRBD1	CASRAGTGGSQPQHF
TRBV9	14	-	CASSVDLGPETQYF
TRBV24-1	12	-	CATSDYPGPQHF
TRBV29-1	13	-	CSVGLRGNTEAFF
TRBV7-9	14	-	CASSGRYGLNEQFF
TRBV15	12	-	CATSMRNYGYTF
TRBV7-8	15	TRBD1	CASRAQGANTYEQYF
TRBV7-2	13	TRBD1	CASSGQGAREQYF
TRBV15	16	-	CATSRDPQGLPYEQYF
TRBV21-1	16	-	CASSAGRLATTETQYF
TRBV19	15	TRBD2	CASATSGVVTGELFF
TRBV28	17	-	CASSSYGRDKGKSPLHF
TRBV14	14	-	CASSEAGHLDPQYF
TRBV7-8	19	TRBD1	CASSRFRDSSLSGANVLTF
TRBV6-2/TRBV6-3	15	TRBD1	CASSFGGTGFEKLFF
TRBV24-1	16	TRBD1	CATSDPGQGGLDEQYF
TRBV27	13	-	CASSPGSWGEQYF
TRBV7-3	15	TRBD1	CASSASGTGDEKLFF
TRBV1	17	-	CTSREPYFVAQYNEQFF
TRBV5-1	13	-	CAFARGPSGEQFF
TRBV6-5	14	TRBD1	CASSRADRRETQYF
TRBV29-1	11	-	CSVDRGPEAFF
TRBV7-8	15	TRBD2	CASSLGGAGGSEQYF
TRBV4-3	13	TRBD2	CARGTSVNNEQFF
TRBV6-2/TRBV6-3	12	-	CASSYYARGYTF
TRBV6-5	16	-	CASSYSTGTIAGELFF
TRBV7-8	14	TRBD1	CASSMTGGTGELFF
TRBV5-6	16	TRBD2	CASSLAGGRRGNEQFF
TRBV7-9	14	TRBD2	CASSFTSGSYEQYF
TRBV7-2	13	-	CASSSPSTDTQYF
TRBV7-6	16	TRBD2	CASSTGTSGPTGELFF
TRBV6-5	15	TRBD2	CASSYGSGRGWGQFF
TRBV7-2	14	-	CASSLAVVQETQYF
TRBV9	15	TRBD2	CASSVGLAGIYEQFF
TRBV2	14	TRBD2	CASRIGRASYEQYF
TRBV4-3	16	TRBD2	CASSLWTSGADDTQYF
TRBV3-1/TRBV3-2	13	-	CASSPLPGQPQHF
TRBV18	14	TRBD1	CASSVDRKYNEQFF
TRBV19	15	TRBD1	CASIQGEVWSGELFF
TRBV29-1	15	TRBD1	CSVEGSDRDQETQYF
TRBV6-5	13	-	CASSFDTYNEQFF
TRBV7-3	14	-	CASSSMGGPDTQYF